This T cell receptor (beta chain) was sequenced during a study of control samples from healthy donors and cancer patients. Produced via immunoSEQ multiplex PCR; TCRdb's table is partial and in-frame only. The sample holds 90,000 to 150,000 clones, around nine tenths seen once. From germline, CDR1 is SGDLS and CDR2 YYNGEE. Trimming removed 2 bases from V and 0 bases from J, with 5 bases in between. The CDR3 is made up of 13 amino acids. This TCR was recovered from a man aged 25-40 years in good health. The sample was blood. The rearrangement links TRBV9 to TRBJ1-1, with unresolved D. The CDR3 DNA reads as TGTGCCAGCAGCGTTAACCTGAACACTGAAGCTTTCTTT. Its protein is CASSVNLNTEAFF.